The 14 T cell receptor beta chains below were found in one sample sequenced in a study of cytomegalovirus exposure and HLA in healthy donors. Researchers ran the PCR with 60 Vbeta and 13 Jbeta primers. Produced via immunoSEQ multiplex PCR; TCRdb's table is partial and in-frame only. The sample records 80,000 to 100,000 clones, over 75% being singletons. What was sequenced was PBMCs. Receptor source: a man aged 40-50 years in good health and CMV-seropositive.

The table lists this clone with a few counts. The CDR3 coding sequence is TGTGCCAGCAGTGAACTGGACAGTGGCACCGGGGAGCTGTTTTTT. Translated, it gives CASSELDSGTGELFF. The chain recombines TRBV2 with TRBJ2-2; D possibly corresponds to TRBD1 (6 bases). The CDR3 sequence is 15 residues long. The V end was cut by 2 bases, the J end by 4 bases, with 11 bases between. Looked up from germline, CDR1 is SNHLY and CDR2 is FYNNEI.

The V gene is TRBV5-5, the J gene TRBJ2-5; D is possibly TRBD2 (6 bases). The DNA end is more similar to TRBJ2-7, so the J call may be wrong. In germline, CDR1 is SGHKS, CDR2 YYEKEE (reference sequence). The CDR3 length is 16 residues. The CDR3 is CASSPKAAGMTYEQYF. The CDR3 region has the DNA TGTGCCAGCAGCCCGAAGGCCGCGGGGATGACCTACGAGCAGTACTTC.

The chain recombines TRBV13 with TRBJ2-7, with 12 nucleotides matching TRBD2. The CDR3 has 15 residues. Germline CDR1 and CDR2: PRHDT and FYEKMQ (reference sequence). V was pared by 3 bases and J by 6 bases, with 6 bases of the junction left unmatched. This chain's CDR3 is CASSFTSGGRSEQYF. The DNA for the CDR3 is TGTGCCAGCAGCTTTACTAGCGGGGGGCGTTCCGAGCAGTACTTC.

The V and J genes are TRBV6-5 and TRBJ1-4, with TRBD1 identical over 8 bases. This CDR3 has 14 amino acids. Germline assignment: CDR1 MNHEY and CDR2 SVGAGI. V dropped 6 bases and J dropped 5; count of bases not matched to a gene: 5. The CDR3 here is CASSQGAFNEKLFF. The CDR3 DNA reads TGTGCCAGCAGCCAGGGGGCCTTCAATGAAAAACTGTTTTTT.

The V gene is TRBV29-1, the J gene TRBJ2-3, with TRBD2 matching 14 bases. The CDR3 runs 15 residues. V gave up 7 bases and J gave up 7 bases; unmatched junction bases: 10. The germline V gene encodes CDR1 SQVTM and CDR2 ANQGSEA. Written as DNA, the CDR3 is TGCAGCGCCGAACGGGGGACTAGCGGGGGAAATACGCAGTATTTT. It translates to CSAERGTSGGNTQYF.

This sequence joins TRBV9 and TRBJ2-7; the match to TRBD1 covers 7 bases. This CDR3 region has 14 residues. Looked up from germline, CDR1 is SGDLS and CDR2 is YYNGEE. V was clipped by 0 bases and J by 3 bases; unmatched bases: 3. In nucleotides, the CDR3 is TGTGCCAGCAGCGTAGGAGGGGGCATCTACGAGCAGTACTTC. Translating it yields CASSVGGGIYEQYF. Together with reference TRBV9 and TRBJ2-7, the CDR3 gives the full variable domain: DSGVTQTPKHLITATGQRVTLRCSPRSGDLSVYWYQQSLDQGLQFLIQYYNGEERAKGNILERFSAQQFPDLHSELNLSSLELGDSALYFCASSVGGGIYEQYFGPGTRLTVT.

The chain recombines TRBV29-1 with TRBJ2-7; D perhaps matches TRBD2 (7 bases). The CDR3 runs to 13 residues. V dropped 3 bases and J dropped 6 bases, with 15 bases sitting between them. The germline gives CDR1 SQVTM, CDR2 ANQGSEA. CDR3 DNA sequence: TGCAGCGTTGACAAGGGGGGGGAGGGCGAGCAGTACTTC. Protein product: CSVDKGGEGEQYF.

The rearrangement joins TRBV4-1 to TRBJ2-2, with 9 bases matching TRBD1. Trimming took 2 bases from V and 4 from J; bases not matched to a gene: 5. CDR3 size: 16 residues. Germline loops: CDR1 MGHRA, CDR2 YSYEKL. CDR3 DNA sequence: TGCGCCAGCAGCCAAACCGGGACAGGGATCACCGGGGAGCTGTTTTTT. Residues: CASSQTGTGITGELFF.

The CDR3 nucleotides read TGTGCCAGTAGCGGGATCAATCAGCCCCAGCATTTT. Residues: CASSGINQPQHF. The chain combines TRBV19 with TRBJ1-5; D is undetermined. The CDR3 contains 12 residues. Germline loops: CDR1 LNHDA, CDR2 SQIVND (reference sequence). Trimming cost V 6 bases and J 3 bases, with 6 bases left between them.

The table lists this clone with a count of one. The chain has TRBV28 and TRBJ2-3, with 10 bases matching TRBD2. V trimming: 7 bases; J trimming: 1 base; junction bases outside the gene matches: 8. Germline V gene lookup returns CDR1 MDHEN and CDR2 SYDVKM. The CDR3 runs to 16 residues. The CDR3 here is CASTNLAGARTDTQYF. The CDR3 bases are TGTGCCAGCACGAATCTAGCGGGAGCCCGCACAGATACGCAGTATTTT.

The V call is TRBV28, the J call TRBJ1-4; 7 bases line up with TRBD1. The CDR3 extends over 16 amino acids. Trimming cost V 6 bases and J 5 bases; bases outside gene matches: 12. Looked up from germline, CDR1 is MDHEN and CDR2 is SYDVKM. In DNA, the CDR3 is TGTGCCAGCAGCTCGCTGAGTGAGGGGGCCAATGAAAAACTGTTTTTT. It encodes CASSSLSEGANEKLFF.

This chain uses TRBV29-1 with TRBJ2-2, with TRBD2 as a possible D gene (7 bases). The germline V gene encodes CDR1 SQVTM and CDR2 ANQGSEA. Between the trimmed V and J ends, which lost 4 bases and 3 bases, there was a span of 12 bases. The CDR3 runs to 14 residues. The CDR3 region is CSVGGGGYTGELFF. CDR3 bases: TGCAGCGTTGGGGGGGGCGGTTACACCGGGGAGCTGTTTTTT.

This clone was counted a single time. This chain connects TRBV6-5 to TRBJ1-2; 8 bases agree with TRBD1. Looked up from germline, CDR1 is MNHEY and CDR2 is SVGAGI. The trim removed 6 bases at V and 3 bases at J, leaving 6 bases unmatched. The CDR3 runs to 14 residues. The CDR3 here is CASSPHRGDYGYTF. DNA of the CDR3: TGTGCCAGCAGCCCTCACAGGGGGGACTATGGCTACACCTTC.

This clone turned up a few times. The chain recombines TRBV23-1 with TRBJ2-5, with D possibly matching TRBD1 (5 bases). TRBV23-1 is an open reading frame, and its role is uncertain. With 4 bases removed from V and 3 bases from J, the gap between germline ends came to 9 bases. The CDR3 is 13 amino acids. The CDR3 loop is CASSPRQKETQYF. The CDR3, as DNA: TGCGCCAGCAGTCCCAGACAGAAAGAGACCCAGTACTTC.